This record concerns one T cell receptor beta chain sequence. The target antigen is unknown. The sample comes from a study of cytomegalovirus exposure and HLA in healthy donors. On the study more broadly: Findings of an earlier analysis included 117 million unique TCR beta sequences from 200 million or so T cells. Around 80 million unique TCRs from HLA-typed donors were held in an early data release. General observations from the study: There were some public TCRs occurring in many donors, but most TCR sequences were rare. V- and J-gene trimming in TCR beta was tied to a missense DCLRE1C variant by an analysis performed later.

The PCR ran on 60 Vbeta and 13 Jbeta primers. The method was immunoSEQ multiplex PCR; TCRdb's version includes in-frame clones alone and lacks a portion of them. The table shows 75,000 to 90,000 clones, with approximately 79% occurring only once. Sequenced input: PBMCs. This receptor was identified in a woman aged 40 to 49 in good health and CMV-seropositive.

CDR3 sequence: CAGRRPGTSTDTQYF. CDR3 DNA: TGTGCCGGAAGGAGACCGGGAACTAGCACAGATACGCAGTATTTT. The genes are TRBV30 and TRBJ2-3; D perhaps matches TRBD2 (5 bases). V lost 8 bases and J 0 bases, leaving 18 bases between the germline ends. This CDR3 has 15 residues. CDR1 and CDR2 from the germline V gene are GTSNPN and SVGIG (reference sequence).